The 8 T cell receptor beta chains below all came from one sample that was sequenced in a study of CD8+CD57+ T cells in acquired aplastic anemia. Using genomic DNA as the template, TCR beta VDJ and CDR3 profiling was carried out. A single record per CDR3 protein comes from TCRdb applying MiXCR to the reads. The sample lists fewer than 200,000 distinct CDR3 sequences, under 75% occurring once. Sequencing was performed on sorted CD4+, CD8+, or CD8+CD57+ T cells (not recorded which) from PBMCs. These receptor sequences come from a human donor in good health.

This clonotype was counted between two and nine times. This sequence joins TRBV19 and TRBJ1-6; the match to TRBD1 covers 7 bases. CDR1 and CDR2 (germline): LNHDA, SQIVND (reference sequence). The CDR3 loop spans 15 amino acids. The V segment lost 6 bases and the J segment 5 bases; nucleotides outside the gene matches: 7. The CDR3 here is CASSGPGQNNSPLHF. The CDR3 nucleotides are TGTGCCAGTAGCGGACCGGGACAGAATAATTCACCCCTCCACTTT.

The chain carries TRBV24-1 and TRBJ2-1; D not resolved. The CDR3 length is 12 residues. V lost 5 bases and J 5 bases, leaving 6 bases between the germline ends. Germline-derived CDR1 and CDR2 are KGHDR and SFDVKD. The CDR3 coding sequence is TGTGCCACCAGTGGTCTGAACAATGAGCAGTTCTTC. Its protein product is CATSGLNNEQFF.

This clonotype has ten or more counts. For the CDR3, the DNA is TGTGCCAGCAGCTCCGTTATGGGAGGGTACAATGAGCAGTTCTTC. It encodes CASSSVMGGYNEQFF. The chain employs TRBV11-2 and TRBJ2-1; TRBD2 matches 7 bases. After removal of 4 bases from V and 4 bases from J, the junction contained 7 bases not matched to a gene. CDR1 and CDR2 (germline): SGHAT, FQNNGV. This CDR3 has 15 amino acids.

V is TRBV7-2 and J is TRBJ2-1; 7 bases line up with TRBD2. With 6 bases clipped from V and 6 bases from J, the junction kept 14 bases outside the gene matches. The CDR3 totals 16 residues. Germline CDR1 and CDR2: SGHTA and FQGNSA. CDR3 DNA: TGTGCCAGCAGTCAAGGGCCTAGCGGAGAGGGCAATGAGCAGTTCTTC. This encodes CASSQGPSGEGNEQFF.

This clonotype was found many times. The chain couples TRBV5-1 to TRBJ2-7; 11 bases map to TRBD2. CDR1 is SGHRS, CDR2 YFSETQ, per germline. This CDR3 contains 15 residues. The V gene end was trimmed by 0 bases and the J gene end by 4 bases; junction bases not matched to a gene: 3. The CDR3 region is CASSLEASGGYEQYF. In DNA, the CDR3 is TGCGCCAGCAGCTTGGAGGCTAGCGGGGGGTACGAGCAGTACTTC.

The chain carries TRBV7-6 and TRBJ2-6; D not certain. The CDR3 runs 16 residues. Trimming left V 0 bases short and J 0 bases short, with 6 bases between. The germline gives CDR1 SGHVS, CDR2 FNYEAQ. CDR3 region: CASSLAAGSGANVLTF. CDR3 in DNA: TGTGCCAGCAGCTTAGCTGCAGGCTCTGGGGCCAACGTCCTGACTTTC.

This rearrangement joins TRBV24-1 to TRBJ1-5, with 8 positions matching TRBD1. There are 15 residues in the CDR3. Germline V gives CDR1 KGHDR, CDR2 SFDVKD. V lost 5 bases and J lost 3; bases outside the gene matches: 5. CDR3 bases: TGTGCCACCAGTGCTGGGACAGGTTTCAATCAGCCCCAGCATTTT. This encodes CATSAGTGFNQPQHF.

This chain uses TRBV5-6 with TRBJ2-5; tentatively, D is TRBD1 (5 bases). V was cut by 4 bases and J by 2 bases, with 21 bases left in between. The CDR3 is 17 residues long. Germline-derived CDR1 and CDR2 are SGHDT and YYEEEE. CDR3 amino acids: CASSLMRYGHEQETQYF. As DNA, the CDR3 is TGTGCCAGCAGCCTGATGCGATATGGACACGAACAAGAGACCCAGTACTTC.